One and the same sample provided the 26 T cell receptor beta chains below, sequenced in a study of OX40 agonist ivuxolimab in advanced cancers. Data came from immunoSEQ multiplex PCR; TCRdb stores just in-frame clones and leaves some out. The repertoire consists of 82,000 or so clones, with roughly nine tenths occurring once and the leading ten covering roughly 1.1%. The material sequenced was CD4+ or CD8+ T cells sorted from blood, taken in a trial of the OX40 agonist ivuxolimab. The receptors originated from an adult with an advanced solid tumor such as melanoma, head and neck, liver or kidney cancer.

This clone has just one count. The gene calls are TRBV11-1 and TRBJ2-3; no firm D call. Germline loops: CDR1 SGHAT, CDR2 FQDESV (reference sequence). V lost 3 bases and J lost 6, with 7 bases in between. The CDR3 is 12 residues long. The CDR3 loop reads CASSFKGDTQYF. The CDR3 region has the DNA TGTGCCAGCAGCTTTAAGGGTGATACGCAGTATTTT.

The chain combines TRBV21-1 with TRBJ2-6; the table gives TRBD1 as D, unverified against the DNA. TRBV21-1 is shown as a pseudogene. The CDR3 runs 18 residues. CDR3 region: CASSTRNRFRSGANVLTF. The CDR3 nucleotides are TGTGCCAGCAGCACCCGAAACAGGTTCCGCTCTGGGGCCAACGTCCTGACTTTC.

The chain couples TRBV5-1 to TRBJ2-2; D is unresolved. Germline loops: CDR1 SGHRS, CDR2 YFSETQ. The CDR3 has 14 amino acids. V lost 5 bases to trimming and J lost 5 bases, with 13 bases between them. Here the CDR3 reads CASRQTEGTGELFF. The CDR3 DNA sequence: TGCGCCAGCAGACAGACGGAAGGGACCGGGGAGCTGTTTTTT.

This chain links TRBV7-3 with TRBJ2-3, with no clear D. Germline loops: CDR1 SGHTA, CDR2 FQGTGA. The CDR3 is 13 residues long. V was shortened by 2 bases and J by 3 bases, with 6 bases between the two germline ends. The CDR3 loop is CASSLYLTDTQYF. Here the CDR3 DNA reads TGTGCCAGCAGCTTATACCTTACAGATACGCAGTATTTT.

The chain has TRBV6-5 and TRBJ1-1; the D gene is possibly TRBD1 (6 bases). Germline V gene data show CDR1 as MNHEY and CDR2 as SVGAGI. Deletions cut 5 bases from V and 3 bases from J, with 13 bases between. This CDR3 contains 14 residues. CDR3 in amino acids: CASSPQGWHTEAFF. DNA for the CDR3: TGTGCCAGCAGTCCACAGGGATGGCACACTGAAGCTTTCTTT.

The gene calls are TRBV28 and TRBJ2-1; 14 bases are a match to TRBD2. Germline V gene data show CDR1 as MDHEN and CDR2 as SYDVKM. The junction had 1 base not matched to a gene; V was cut back by 3 bases and J by 6 bases. The CDR3 extends over 15 amino acids. CDR3 amino acids: CASSLGLAGANEQFF. The CDR3 DNA follows: TGTGCCAGCAGTTTGGGACTAGCGGGAGCCAATGAGCAGTTCTTC.

The chain recombines TRBV5-1 with TRBJ2-6; D is possibly TRBD2 (6 bases). This CDR3 has 15 residues. The V end was cut by 1 base, the J end by 2 bases, with 7 bases between. Germline V gene sequence: CDR1 SGHRS, CDR2 YFSETQ. The CDR3 sequence: CASSLPGAGANVLTF. In DNA, the CDR3 is TGCGCCAGCAGCTTGCCGGGGGCTGGGGCCAACGTCCTGACTTTC.

The chain employs TRBV28 and TRBJ1-1; unclear D gene. V lost 7 bases, J lost 0 bases, and 9 bases lay in between. The germline gives CDR1 MDHEN, CDR2 SYDVKM. CDR3 length equals 13 residues. CDR3 DNA sequence: TGTGCCAGCACCAGCAATATGAACACTGAAGCTTTCTTT. This encodes CASTSNMNTEAFF.

The chain recombines TRBV7-8 with TRBJ2-4, with D tentatively TRBD1 (5 bases). The CDR3 length is 13 residues. CDR1 is SGHVS and CDR2 is FQNEAQ in the germline V gene. V was clipped by 2 bases and J by 9 bases, with 11 bases between them. The CDR3 loop reads CASSLLQGGIQYF. CDR3 nucleotides: TGTGCCAGCAGCTTACTGCAGGGTGGCATTCAGTACTTC. The full variable domain, with the rest looked up from reference TRBV7-8 and TRBJ2-4, is GAGVSQSPRYKVAKRGQDVALRCDPISGHVSLFWYQQALGQGPEFLTYFQNEAQLDKSGLPSDRFFAERPEGSVSTLKIQRTQQEDSAVYLCASSLLQGGIQYFGAGTRLSVL.

The chain links TRBV7-9 to TRBJ2-3; no definite D call. The CDR3 has 15 residues. Trimming took off 3 bases at V and 2 bases at J, with 12 bases between the two ends. Germline V gives CDR1 SEHNR, CDR2 FQNEAQ (reference sequence). CDR3 in amino acids: CASSFSPGSTDTQYF. The CDR3 bases are TGTGCCAGCAGCTTCTCTCCCGGCTCCACAGATACGCAGTATTTT.

The V call is TRBV19, the J call TRBJ2-1, with 8 bases matching TRBD2. The CDR3 has 15 residues. Looked up from germline, CDR1 is LNHDA and CDR2 is SQIVND (reference sequence). V was pared by 1 base and J by 2 bases, with 1 base of the junction left unmatched. The CDR3 DNA follows: TGTGCCAGTAGTATAGCGGGAGGGGCCTACAATGAGCAGTTCTTC. The encoded protein is CASSIAGGAYNEQFF.

The chain employs TRBV11-2 and TRBJ2-5; D is uncertain. CDR3 length: 16 residues. Germline V gene data show CDR1 as SGHAT and CDR2 as FQNNGV. Trimming pared 4 bases from V and 3 bases from J, leaving 18 bases between. The CDR3 sequence: CASSSVGRPKKETQYF. The CDR3 bases are TGTGCCAGCAGCTCGGTGGGCAGGCCTAAAAAAGAGACCCAGTACTTC. Using reference TRBV11-2 and TRBJ2-5 for the parts outside the CDR3, the full variable domain is EAGVAQSPRYKIIEKRQSVAFWCNPISGHATLYWYQQILGQGPKLLIQFQNNGVVDDSQLPKDRFSAERLKGVDSTLKIQPAKLEDSAVYLCASSSVGRPKKETQYFGPGTRLLVL.

The J gene is TRBJ2-1, the V gene TRBV30; no clear D. The germline gives CDR1 GTSNPN, CDR2 SVGIG (reference sequence). V dropped 6 bases and J dropped 9 bases, with 15 bases sitting between them. CDR3 length: 12 residues. The CDR3 reads CACKESGFEQFF. As DNA, the CDR3 is TGTGCCTGCAAGGAGTCCGGATTTGAGCAGTTCTTC.

The V call is TRBV5-6, the J call TRBJ2-5; 10 nucleotides line up with TRBD1. This CDR3 has 16 amino acids. The V and J ends lost 4 bases and 4 bases, in that order; junction bases with no gene match: 10. The germline gives CDR1 SGHDT, CDR2 YYEEEE. Here the CDR3 reads CASSRDRGVGGETQYF. The DNA of the CDR3 is TGTGCCAGCAGCCGGGACAGGGGCGTGGGGGGAGAGACCCAGTACTTC.

The chain combines TRBV6-1 with TRBJ1-1; D gene ambiguous. This CDR3 contains 12 residues. The V gene lost 6 bases and the J gene lost 4 bases, with 9 bases spanning the gap. Germline V lookup: CDR1 MNHNS, CDR2 SASEGT. The CDR3 DNA reads as TGTGCCAGCAGGGGGTCGACCACTGAAGCTTTCTTT. It translates to CASRGSTTEAFF.

The V call is TRBV5-4, the J call TRBJ1-1; D gene uncertain. The CDR3 runs to 13 residues. Germline CDR1 and CDR2: SGHNT and YYREEE (reference sequence). V dropped 4 bases and J dropped 3 bases, with 10 bases sitting between them. This CDR3 reads CASSRTWDTEAFF. The CDR3 bases are TGTGCCAGCAGCCGGACTTGGGACACTGAAGCTTTCTTT.

The chain carries TRBV4-1 and TRBJ2-7; 9 bases fit TRBD1. CDR1 and CDR2 from the germline V gene are MGHRA and YSYEKL. Losses at the gene ends were 1 base for V and 4 bases for J; bases not matched to a gene: 5. The CDR3 contains 15 residues. The CDR3 DNA reads TGCGCCAGCAGCCAAGGCGGGACAGGGCCATACGAGCAGTACTTC. Its translation is CASSQGGTGPYEQYF.

V is TRBV5-1 and J is TRBJ2-7; the D gene is possibly TRBD1 (5 bases). The germline CDR1 and CDR2 sequences are SGHRS and YFSETQ. CDR3 length: 15 amino acids. Trimming removed 0 bases from V and 4 bases from J, with 14 bases in between. For the CDR3, the DNA is TGCGCCAGCAGCTTGGGGCAGGGAAGTGGATACGAGCAGTACTTC. It specifies CASSLGQGSGYEQYF.

The gene calls are TRBV28 and TRBJ2-1; a possible D gene is TRBD2 (5 bases). The CDR3 spans 14 residues. CDR1 is MDHEN and CDR2 is SYDVKM in the germline V gene. Deletions cut 6 bases from V and 1 base from J, with 10 bases between. The CDR3 spells CASRASLSYNEQFF. CDR3 coding DNA: TGTGCCAGCAGGGCTAGCCTGTCCTACAATGAGCAGTTCTTC. Together with reference TRBV28 and TRBJ2-1, the CDR3 gives the full variable domain: DVKVTQSSRYLVKRTGEKVFLECVQDMDHENMFWYRQDPGLGLRLIYFSYDVKMKEKGDIPEGYSVSREKKERFSLILESASTNQTSMYLCASRASLSYNEQFFGPGTRLTVL.

The rearrangement joins TRBV30 to TRBJ1-1; the D is unclear. V lost 5 bases and J 4 bases, leaving 17 bases between the germline ends. The germline V gene has CDR1 GTSNPN and CDR2 SVGIG (reference sequence). The CDR3 consists of 14 residues. The CDR3 DNA is TGTGCCTGGGAGATCGTTCCAGGTACCACTGAAGCTTTCTTT. It translates to CAWEIVPGTTEAFF.

The rearrangement uses TRBV2 and TRBJ2-7; 13 bases are shared with TRBD2. Germline V gene sequence: CDR1 SNHLY, CDR2 FYNNEI. The ends lost 7 bases at V and 1 base at J; junction bases unmatched: 7. The CDR3 contains 16 residues. This CDR3 reads CASTRLAGGGSYEQYF. The CDR3 DNA reads as TGTGCCAGCACGCGACTAGCGGGAGGAGGATCCTACGAGCAGTACTTC.

V and J are TRBV29-1 and TRBJ1-2; D is possibly TRBD1 (5 bases). V was clipped by 3 bases and J by 7 bases, with 6 bases between them. Germline V lookup: CDR1 SQVTM, CDR2 ANQGSEA. The CDR3 covers 10 residues. CDR3 amino acids: CSVDGAGYTF. CDR3 DNA sequence: TGCAGCGTTGATGGGGCTGGCTACACCTTC.

This chain joins TRBV11-3 and TRBJ1-1; D ambiguous. Germline V gene sequence: CDR1 SGHNT, CDR2 YENEEA. Trimming pared 8 bases from V and 1 base from J, leaving 14 bases between. There are 14 residues in the CDR3. The DNA for the CDR3 is TGTGCCAGCGCTACTCGGGTATCGAACACTGAAGCTTTCTTT. Amino acid sequence: CASATRVSNTEAFF.

This rearrangement joins TRBV7-9 to TRBJ1-1, with 8 nucleotides matching TRBD1. The CDR3 has 13 residues. After removal of 11 bases from V and 6 bases from J, the junction contained 11 bases not matched to a gene. Germline CDR1 and CDR2: SEHNR and FQNEAQ (reference sequence). CDR3 nucleotide sequence: TGTGCCTCCTCGGACAGGGTGGAGGCTGAAGCTTTCTTT. Its protein is CASSDRVEAEAFF.

This chain joins TRBV11-3 and TRBJ2-5; the D is unclear. The V end was cut by 1 base, the J end by 4 bases, with 7 bases between. CDR1 is SGHNT and CDR2 is YENEEA in the germline V gene. The length of the CDR3 is 13 residues. The CDR3 protein is CASSLVVGETQYF. DNA for the CDR3: TGTGCCAGCAGCTTAGTTGTGGGAGAGACCCAGTACTTC.

This sequence joins TRBV19 and TRBJ2-2; tentatively, D is TRBD1 (5 bases). Deletions cut 3 bases from V and 4 bases from J, with 18 bases between. This CDR3 region has 17 residues. CDR1 LNHDA and CDR2 SQIVND come from the germline V gene (reference sequence). The CDR3 DNA reads as TGTGCCAGTAGTATGGTGTTGCCAGGGCTAAGCACCGGGGAGCTGTTTTTT. This sequence encodes CASSMVLPGLSTGELFF. Complete variable domain (other parts from reference TRBV19 and TRBJ2-2): DGGITQSPKYLFRKEGQNVTLSCEQNLNHDAMYWYRQDPGQGLRLIYYSQIVNDFQKGDIAEGYSVSREKKESFPLTVTSAQKNPTAFYLCASSMVLPGLSTGELFFGEGSRLTVL.